This record covers a single T cell receptor (beta chain). No antigen is known for it. Clones were read by immunoSEQ multiplex PCR, and TCRdb kept only the in-frame ones, dropping some. The data show 90,000 to 130,000 clones, over 85% seen once. The sample comes from a study of graft-versus-host responses after intestinal transplantation. Study as a whole: Each of the recipients got a multivisceral, liver-intestinal, or isolated intestinal transplant. Each recipient received anti-thymocyte globulin induction, then tacrolimus and steroids for around 3 years.

CDR3 length equals 14 residues. Unmatched junction bases numbered 4, after V lost 6 bases and J lost 2 bases. Looked up from germline, CDR1 is SGHAT and CDR2 is FQNNGV. The chain carries TRBV11-2 and TRBJ2-7, with 10 bases that match TRBD2. The specimen comprised unstimulated CD4+ T cells sorted from spleen or lymph node cells, sampled before transplant. The clonotype originates from a human donor who was the organ donor for an intestinal transplant. Here the CDR3 DNA reads TGTGCCAGCAGTCCCGGGACTAGCGCCTACGAGCAGTACTTC. This gives the protein CASSPGTSAYEQYF.